The clone carrying this T cell receptor (beta chain) appeared once. This entry is derived from a study of T cell changes during pregnancy in multiple sclerosis. Profiled with immunoSEQ multiplex PCR; TCRdb holds only in-frame clones, not every one. The sample shows about 30,000 clones, 85% to 95% of them seen only once. Sequencing was performed on CD8+ T cells from peripheral blood mononuclear cells, taken before pregnancy. The receptor was derived from a female donor with multiple sclerosis, enrolled in a pregnancy study.

CDR3 sequence: CSVEEPGDGYTF. CDR3 sequence (DNA): TGCAGCGTTGAAGAACCCGGTGATGGCTACACCTTC. The chain carries TRBV29-1 and TRBJ1-2; unclear D gene. With 0 bases removed from V and 6 bases from J, the gap between germline ends came to 8 bases. Germline loops: CDR1 SQVTM, CDR2 ANQGSEA. The CDR3 is made up of 12 amino acids.